Presented here are 29 T cell receptor beta chains from one specimen sequenced in a study of OX40 agonist ivuxolimab in advanced cancers. Clones were sequenced by immunoSEQ multiplex PCR, and TCRdb holds only the in-frame ones, with some missing. This sample has just over 60,000 clones, with 75% to 90% found just once. The sample here was CD4+ or CD8+ T cells sorted from blood, taken in a trial of the OX40 agonist ivuxolimab. The receptors derive from an adult with an advanced solid tumor such as melanoma, head and neck, liver or kidney cancer.

A note on this clone: The same CDR3 arises from other DNA sequences in this sample as well. The chain uses TRBV11-3 and TRBJ2-1; 10 bases are shared with TRBD2. V lost 1 base and J lost 3; bases outside the gene matches: 0. The CDR3 has 15 amino acids. Germline V gives CDR1 SGHNT, CDR2 YENEEA. The CDR3 DNA sequence: TGTGCCAGCAGCTTAGGGACTAGCGGCTACAATGAGCAGTTCTTC. The encoded protein is CASSLGTSGYNEQFF.

This chain joins TRBV21-1 and TRBJ2-5; the table's D call, TRBD1, was not checked against the DNA. TRBV21-1 is noted as a pseudogene. The CDR3 is made up of 19 amino acids. The CDR3 region is CASSKVKGGSQGIQETQYF. Written as DNA, the CDR3 is TGTGCCAGCAGCAAAGTTAAGGGTGGATCCCAGGGGATACAAGAGACCCAGTACTTC.

The V gene is TRBV18, the J gene TRBJ2-1; TRBD1 is a possible D gene (6 bases). V was clipped by 3 bases and J by 5 bases, with 8 bases between them. CDR3 size: 13 residues. From germline, CDR1 is KGHSH and CDR2 LQKENI. CDR3: CASSPWTDNEQFF. The CDR3 DNA follows: TGTGCCAGCTCACCTTGGACAGACAATGAGCAGTTCTTC.

The chain has TRBV16 and TRBJ1-6, with 8 positions matching TRBD1. The CDR3 length is 16 residues. The V segment lost 1 base and the J segment 7 bases; nucleotides outside the gene matches: 6. Germline assignment: CDR1 KGHSY and CDR2 FQNENV. Here the CDR3 reads CASSQYPGQANSPLHF. CDR3 nucleotides: TGTGCCAGCAGCCAATATCCGGGACAGGCGAATTCACCCCTCCACTTT.

The sample holds one count of this clone. The chain's CDR3 is CASRDIYEQYF. CDR3 DNA sequence: TGTGCCAGCAGGGATATATACGAGCAGTACTTC. The chain recombines TRBV28 with TRBJ2-7; D call uncertain. Germline values: CDR1 MDHEN, CDR2 SYDVKM. The CDR3 runs 11 residues. V lost 6 bases and J lost 4, with 7 bases in between.

This clone came up once. The V gene is TRBV10-3, the J gene TRBJ1-1; D is unclear. CDR1 and CDR2 from the germline V gene are ENHRY and SYGVKD. Trimming shortened V by 3 bases and J by 0 bases, and 8 bases separated the two germline ends. The CDR3 extends over 14 amino acids. CDR3 DNA: TGTGCCATCAGTGACATATGGGTGAACACTGAAGCTTTCTTT. Translation gives CAISDIWVNTEAFF.

For the CDR3, the DNA is TGTGCCAGCGGGGGACAGGGCCAAGAGACCCAGTACTTC. As protein: CASGGQGQETQYF. This chain joins TRBV2 and TRBJ2-5, with 9 bases identical to TRBD1. The CDR3 is 13 amino acids. The V segment lost 8 bases and the J segment 1 base; nucleotides outside the gene matches: 2. Per germline, CDR1 SNHLY and CDR2 FYNNEI.

The rearrangement joins TRBV7-9 to TRBJ1-3; unclear D gene. Germline V gene lookup returns CDR1 SEHNR and CDR2 FQNEAQ (reference sequence). The CDR3 contains 14 residues. The V and J ends lost 5 bases and 7 bases respectively, with 15 bases between them. CDR3 loop: CASSASIGGNTIYF. The CDR3 DNA reads as TGTGCCAGCAGCGCTTCGATCGGAGGTAACACCATATATTTT.

This rearrangement joins TRBV18 to TRBJ2-7, with 7 positions matching TRBD2. This CDR3 region has 16 residues. V was pared by 1 base and J by 6 bases, with 12 bases of the junction left unmatched. Germline V gene data show CDR1 as KGHSH and CDR2 as LQKENI. The CDR3 reads CASSPQRSAGRGEQYF. The CDR3 nucleotides are TGTGCCAGCTCACCACAACGGTCGGCAGGGAGGGGCGAGCAGTACTTC.

V is TRBV6-5 and J is TRBJ1-4; no clear D gene. The V gene's germline CDR1 is MNHEY and CDR2 SVGAGI. This CDR3 has 12 residues. V was pared by 6 bases and J by 6 bases, with 8 bases between. CDR3 nucleotides: TGTGCCAGCAGGGACGGTTATGAAAAACTGTTTTTT. It is translated as CASRDGYEKLFF.

The chain is built from TRBV7-6 and TRBJ2-1; 13 positions match TRBD2. The CDR3 consists of 19 residues. The germline V gene encodes CDR1 SGHVS and CDR2 FNYEAQ. V was clipped by 5 bases and J by 3 bases; unmatched bases: 13. CDR3 residues: CASSPGLAGPGALYNEQFF. CDR3 coding DNA: TGTGCCAGCAGCCCGGGACTAGCGGGGCCGGGGGCCCTCTACAATGAGCAGTTCTTC.

V is TRBV9 and J is TRBJ2-2; 10 bases are a match to TRBD1. The length of the CDR3 is 17 residues. The germline V gene has CDR1 SGDLS and CDR2 YYNGEE. Trimming removed 2 bases from V and 3 bases from J; junction bases left unmatched: 7. Here the CDR3 DNA reads TGTGCCAGCAGCGTTACCGAAGGGACAGGGGACACCGGGGAGCTGTTTTTT. Translating it yields CASSVTEGTGDTGELFF.

The chain combines TRBV28 with TRBJ2-7, with 7 bases identical to TRBD1. Germline CDR1 reads MDHEN; CDR2 reads SYDVKM. This CDR3 region has 15 residues. J lost 1 base, V lost 5 bases, and 8 bases had no gene match. CDR3 sequence (DNA): TGTGCCAGCAGTCCGCCTCGGACAGGATCCTACGAGCAGTACTTC. Translation: CASSPPRTGSYEQYF.

The V gene is TRBV14, the J gene TRBJ2-3, with TRBD1 matching over 9 bases. The V gene end was trimmed by 9 bases and the J gene end by 3 bases; junction bases not matched to a gene: 13. The CDR3 contains 16 residues. Per the germline V gene, CDR1 is SGHDN and CDR2 is FVKESK. CDR3 nucleotide sequence: TGTGCCAGTAGGAAATACAGGGGGCGACGGACAGATACGCAGTATTTT. As protein: CASRKYRGRRTDTQYF.

This chain uses TRBV7-9 with TRBJ1-3; 7 positions agree with TRBD1. With 2 bases clipped from V and 7 bases from J, the junction kept 5 bases outside the gene matches. The CDR3 consists of 14 residues. CDR1 SEHNR and CDR2 FQNEAQ come from the germline V gene (reference sequence). This chain's CDR3 is CASSLKQGRNTIYF. In DNA, the CDR3 is TGTGCCAGCAGCTTAAAACAGGGGAGGAACACCATATATTTT.

The rearrangement joins TRBV14 to TRBJ2-7; 7 nucleotides match TRBD2. V lost 4 bases, J lost 3 bases, and 0 bases stayed unmatched. The CDR3 runs to 12 residues. CDR1 and CDR2 (germline): SGHDN, FVKESK. The DNA for the CDR3 is TGTGCCAGCAGCCCGGGGGGCTACGAGCAGTACTTC. It encodes CASSPGGYEQYF.

The chain couples TRBV18 to TRBJ2-1; TRBD2 aligns across 9 bases. CDR1 KGHSH and CDR2 LQKENI come from the germline V gene. The CDR3 loop spans 16 amino acids. Unmatched junction bases numbered 8, after V lost 3 bases and J lost 5 bases. DNA for the CDR3: TGTGCCAGCTCACCTAGGGCGGGAGGGCCTAACAATGAGCAGTTCTTC. It is translated as CASSPRAGGPNNEQFF.

The J gene is TRBJ2-4, the V gene TRBV28; 7 bases line up with TRBD1. V was clipped by 5 bases and J by 1 base; unmatched bases: 8. CDR3 length equals 16 residues. Germline loops: CDR1 MDHEN, CDR2 SYDVKM. The CDR3 DNA is TGTGCCAGCAGTCCCTCCGGGACAGTCGCCAAAAACATTCAGTACTTC. Amino acid sequence: CASSPSGTVAKNIQYF.

The gene calls are TRBV18 and TRBJ1-1; D is unclear. Trimming took off 1 base at V and 6 bases at J, with 9 bases between the two ends. CDR1 and CDR2 (germline): KGHSH, LQKENI. The CDR3 has 13 residues. This chain's CDR3 is CASSPRGGPEAFF. CDR3 bases: TGTGCCAGCTCACCACGAGGAGGACCTGAAGCTTTCTTT.

The chain recombines TRBV10-1 with TRBJ2-1; D gene unclear. CDR1 WNHNN and CDR2 SYGVQD come from the germline V gene (reference sequence). The CDR3 loop spans 15 amino acids. V lost 2 bases, J lost 6 bases, and 14 bases lay in between. CDR3 region: CASSEDLFSSNEQFF. The DNA of the CDR3 is TGCGCCAGCAGTGAGGACCTATTCTCGTCCAATGAGCAGTTCTTC.

This sequence joins TRBV19 and TRBJ2-1, with TRBD2 matching 8 bases. The CDR3 spans 16 residues. CDR1 is LNHDA, CDR2 SQIVND, per germline (reference sequence). Trimming at V came to 7 bases and at J to 0 bases, leaving 8 bases not matched to a gene. The CDR3 spells CASTRLAHSSYNEQFF. CDR3 DNA sequence: TGTGCCAGTACTAGACTAGCGCATAGCTCCTACAATGAGCAGTTCTTC.

The V and J genes are TRBV27 and TRBJ2-3; D unresolved. In germline, CDR1 is MNHEY, CDR2 SMNVEV (reference sequence). The CDR3 has 15 amino acids. Trimming left V 0 bases short and J 1 base short, with 8 bases between. This chain's CDR3 is CASSLSPSGTDTQYF. DNA of the CDR3: TGTGCCAGCAGTTTATCCCCATCAGGCACAGATACGCAGTATTTT.

The rearrangement links TRBV2 to TRBJ2-1; D is undetermined. The CDR3 is made up of 14 amino acids. CDR1 SNHLY and CDR2 FYNNEI come from the germline V gene. V shed 2 bases and J shed 2 bases, with 7 bases lying between them. The CDR3 DNA sequence: TGTGCCAGCAGTGAAAGATTAGCCTACAATGAGCAGTTCTTC. Amino acids: CASSERLAYNEQFF.

The J gene is TRBJ2-7, the V gene TRBV5-8; D is tentatively TRBD1 or TRBD2 (5 bases each). The V end lost 1 base, the J end lost 0 bases, and 8 bases lay between the germline ends. The length of the CDR3 is 14 residues. CDR1 and CDR2 from the germline V gene are SGHTS and YDEGEE. CDR3 sequence (DNA): TGTGCCAGCAGCTTGCCAGGGAGCTCCTACGAGCAGTACTTC. Protein product: CASSLPGSSYEQYF. Complete variable domain (other parts from reference TRBV5-8 and TRBJ2-7): EAGVTQSPTHLIKTRGQQATLRCSPISGHTSVYWYQQALGLGLQFLLWYDEGEERNRGNFPPRFSGRQFPNYSSELNVNALELEDSALYLCASSLPGSSYEQYFGPGTRLTVT.

The chain links TRBV30 to TRBJ2-2; D remains unclear. Germline V gene sequence: CDR1 GTSNPN, CDR2 SVGIG (reference sequence). The CDR3 loop spans 13 amino acids. V was trimmed by 0 bases and J by 7 bases, leaving 9 bases between them. The CDR3 sequence: CAWSVPNVGELFF. CDR3 nucleotides: TGTGCCTGGAGTGTCCCGAACGTCGGGGAGCTGTTTTTT.

This clone came up a few times. This chain joins TRBV2 and TRBJ1-5; 7 bases map to TRBD1. Germline values: CDR1 SNHLY, CDR2 FYNNEI. The V segment lost 7 bases and the J segment 4 bases; nucleotides outside the gene matches: 4. This CDR3 is 13 amino acids long. CDR3 DNA: TGTGCCAGCATGGGACAGCAAAATCAGCCCCAGCATTTT. This encodes CASMGQQNQPQHF.

V usage is TRBV27 and J usage is TRBJ1-1; 7 bases are a match to TRBD1. V lost 3 bases to trimming and J lost 8 bases; unmatched junction nucleotides: 9. The CDR3 is 14 residues long. The germline gives CDR1 MNHEY, CDR2 SMNVEV (reference sequence). The DNA of the CDR3 is TGTGCCAGCAGTTTCACCAGGACAGGTTCCGAAGCTTTCTTT. As protein: CASSFTRTGSEAFF.

The rearrangement joins TRBV29-1 to TRBJ1-2, with TRBD1 matching 7 bases. The germline gives CDR1 SQVTM, CDR2 ANQGSEA. Trimming cost V 6 bases and J 4 bases; bases outside gene matches: 8. This CDR3 is built from 13 residues. CDR3 region: CSVTGTETYGYTF. The CDR3 DNA reads as TGCAGCGTGACCGGGACAGAAACCTATGGCTACACCTTC.

This clone has only one observation. CDR3 protein: CASSPGTATYNEQFF. The DNA for the CDR3 is TGTGCCAGCAGCCCCGGGACAGCAACCTACAATGAGCAGTTCTTC. The V call is TRBV5-4, the J call TRBJ2-1; the match to TRBD1 covers 7 bases. J lost 2 bases, V lost 4 bases, and 6 bases had no gene match. Germline V gene lookup returns CDR1 SGHNT and CDR2 YYREEE (reference sequence). CDR3 length: 15 residues.